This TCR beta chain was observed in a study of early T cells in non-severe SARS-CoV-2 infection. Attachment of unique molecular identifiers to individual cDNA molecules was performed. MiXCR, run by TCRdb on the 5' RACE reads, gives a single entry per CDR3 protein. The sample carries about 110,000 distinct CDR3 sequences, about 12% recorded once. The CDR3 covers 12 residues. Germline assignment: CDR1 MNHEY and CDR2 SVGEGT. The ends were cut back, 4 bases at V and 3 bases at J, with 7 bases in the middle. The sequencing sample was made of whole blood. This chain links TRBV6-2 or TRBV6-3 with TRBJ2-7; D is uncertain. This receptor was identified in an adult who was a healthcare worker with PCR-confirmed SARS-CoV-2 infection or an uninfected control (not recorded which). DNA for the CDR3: TGTGCCAGCAGTTTCCCCAGCTACGAGCAGTACTTC. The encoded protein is CASSFPSYEQYF.